This T cell receptor (beta chain) was profiled in a study of control samples from healthy donors and cancer patients. The table came from immunoSEQ multiplex PCR; TCRdb's copy has only in-frame clones and leaves some out. Counted here are roughly 170,000 clones, about nine tenths occurring once; the ten biggest clones make up about 2%. Germline CDR1 is SNHLY and CDR2 is FYNNEI. The V and J ends lost 1 base and 0 bases respectively, with 16 bases between them. The CDR3 covers 18 residues. The receptor comes from a woman aged 35 to 49 in good health. The chain joins TRBV2 to TRBJ2-1, with a tentative D call TRBD1 (6 bases). Sequenced material: blood. In nucleotides, the CDR3 is TGTGCCAGCAGTGAAGTGAGTCTGGGGGCGAGCTCCTACAATGAGCAGTTCTTC. Translating it yields CASSEVSLGASSYNEQFF.